This TCR beta chain was recorded in a study of blood T cells in healthy people across ages. Study details: Capture by template switching was about one barcoded beta molecule per two T cells. Study observations and caveats: Changes seen in expanded clonotypes were possibly confounded by donor CMV status left unknown. It was the long-lived donors that had more naive CD4+ cells and higher diversity than aged donors.

For this clonotype: Antigen specificity is unknown.

For the second PCR, which ran for 7 to 11 cycles, a sample-barcoded 5' primer and a J-beta primer mix were used. TCRdb passed the 5' RACE reads through MiXCR, listing each CDR3 protein once. Found here are 1.5 million to 2 million distinct CDR3 sequences, under 30% of them singletons; the top ten hold roughly 8%. The CDR3 contains 15 residues. The V gene lost 9 bases and the J gene lost 8 bases, with 23 bases spanning the gap. This chain uses TRBV12-3 or TRBV12-4 with TRBJ2-1, with D tentatively TRBD2 (5 bases). Sample: blood. The TCR sequence derives from a young woman in good health. The DNA of the CDR3 is TGTGCCAGTGCTAGCCGGGATCGGGTATTTGATGAGCAGTTCTTC. Translation: CASASRDRVFDEQFF.